This T cell receptor (beta chain) was recovered during a study of blood T cell repertoires in COVID-19. Assay: immunoSEQ multiplex PCR; the TCRdb copy retains only in-frame clones and omits some. Of approximately 200,000 clones in the sample, about 90% were seen once. The V gene's germline CDR1 is SNHLY and CDR2 FYNNEI. Trimming removed 4 bases at V and 7 bases at J, with 14 bases between. The CDR3 extends over 14 amino acids. The source of this sequence is a man between 35 and 55 years old with active or convalescent COVID-19. The chain recombines TRBV2 with TRBJ1-5; maybe TRBD1 (6 bases). Material for sequencing was peripheral blood. The DNA of the CDR3 is TGTGCCAGCAGTGTGCACAGGGTTGGGCAGCCCCAGCATTTT. Protein product: CASSVHRVGQPQHF. The full variable domain, its missing parts supplied by reference TRBV2 and TRBJ1-5, is EPEVTQTPSHQVTQMGQEVILRCVPISNHLYFYWYRQILGQKVEFLVSFYNNEISEKSEIFDDQFSVERPDGSNFTLKIRSTKLEDSAMYFCASSVHRVGQPQHFGDGTRLSIL.